A selection of T cell receptor beta chains follows, all from one sample in a study of T-cell reconstitution after alpha-beta-depleted transplantation in children. TCRdb fed the PCR reads into MiXCR, producing one record per CDR3 protein. The table shows more than 450,000 distinct CDR3 sequences, with approximately 20% occurring only once. Sequencing was performed on PBMCs from the stem cell graft donor, taken from the stem cell graft. The receptors were sampled from a human donor who donated a stem cell graft to a child with acute lymphoblastic leukemia. The CDR3 runs from the conserved cysteine through the conserved F or W. The D gene is left open where the match is weak. Rows may omit the clone size; those that give it use once, few, many or a size class.

TRBJ2-7	TRBV28	.	few	CASRRGTASIEQYF	TGTGCCAGCAGACGAGGGACGGCCTCTATCGAGCAGTACTTC
TRBJ1-5	TRBV19	TRBD1	.	CASRIPDRQGFGNQPQHF	TGTGCCAGTAGGATACCGGACCGACAGGGGTTTGGCAATCAGCCCCAGCATTTT
TRBJ2-3	TRBV7-3	TRBD2	.	CASSFRTSGRAGDTDTQYF	TGTGCCAGCAGCTTCAGAACTAGCGGGAGGGCGGGAGACACAGATACGCAGTATTTT
TRBJ1-1	TRBV5-1	.	few	CASSLVTPWSSNTEAFF	TGCGCCAGCAGCTTGGTGACCCCGTGGAGTTCGAACACTGAAGCTTTCTTT
TRBJ2-7	TRBV7-9	TRBD2	.	CASSPGLAGALSYEQYF	TGTGCCAGCAGCCCTGGACTAGCGGGAGCTCTCTCCTACGAGCAGTACTTC
TRBJ1-1	TRBV10-3	.	.	CAISESAGYTEAFF	TGTGCCATCAGTGAGTCAGCAGGGTACACTGAAGCTTTCTTT
TRBJ1-5	TRBV20-1	.	.	CSARLGGNQPQHF	TGCAGTGCTAGATTGGGGGGCAATCAGCCCCAGCATTTT
TRBJ2-1	TRBV4-1	.	few	CASSQGEGSYNEQFF	TGCGCCAGCAGCCAAGGCGAGGGCTCCTACAATGAGCAGTTCTTC
TRBJ2-7	TRBV5-1	TRBD2	few	CASSPGTSDSYEQYF	TGCGCCAGCAGCCCAGGGACTAGCGACTCCTACGAGCAGTACTTC
TRBJ2-2	TRBV12-3/TRBV12-4	TRBD2	.	CASLIAGLAGTGELFF	TGTGCCAGCCTAATTGCGGGACTAGCGGGAACCGGGGAGCTGTTTTTT
TRBJ2-7	TRBV9	.	few	CASSVVEQVAYEQYF	TGTGCCAGCAGCGTAGTGGAACAGGTAGCCTACGAGCAGTACTTC
TRBJ1-1	TRBV5-1	.	.	CASTMEHGSTEAFF	TGCGCCAGCACTATGGAACATGGTAGCACTGAAGCTTTCTTT
TRBJ2-7	TRBV4-1	.	.	CASSQDSRDADEQYF	TGCGCCAGCAGCCAAGATTCCCGGGATGCAGACGAGCAGTACTTC
TRBJ2-2	TRBV20-1	.	.	CSASAPTSTKEELFF	TGCAGTGCATCGGCCCCCACGTCGACGAAAGAGGAGCTGTTTTTT
TRBJ2-1	TRBV9	.	few	CASSARDPPNEQFF	TGTGCCAGCAGCGCCCGGGACCCTCCGAATGAGCAGTTCTTC
TRBJ2-1	TRBV5-1	.	once	CASSLVITGSSYEQFF	TGCGCCAGCAGCTTGGTCATAACAGGGTCTTCCTATGAGCAGTTCTTC
TRBJ2-7	TRBV5-1	.	.	CASSSRGRPASYEQYF	TGCGCCAGCAGCTCCCGGGGGCGTCCCGCATCCTACGAGCAGTACTTC
TRBJ2-7	TRBV20-1	.	few	CSAIGLSIPYEQYF	TGCAGTGCTATCGGGCTCTCTATTCCCTACGAGCAGTACTTC
TRBJ2-7	TRBV5-4	TRBD2	few	CASSPTGVLAGRDEQYF	TGTGCCAGCAGCCCGACCGGGGTGTTAGCGGGGAGGGACGAGCAGTACTTC
TRBJ1-2	TRBV12-3/TRBV12-4	.	few	CASRAANGYTF	TGTGCCAGCAGGGCAGCTAATGGCTACACCTTC
TRBJ1-2	TRBV3-1	TRBD1	few	CASSHTGGHGYTF	TGTGCCAGCAGCCACACAGGGGGGCATGGCTACACCTTC
TRBJ1-1	TRBV15	.	.	CATSSLRVGRAFF	TGTGCCACCAGCAGTTTGAGGGTGGGCCGGGCTTTCTTT
TRBJ1-1	TRBV5-1	.	.	CASSGRDSPEAFF	TGCGCCAGCAGCGGCAGGGATTCCCCTGAAGCTTTCTTT
TRBJ1-5	TRBV12-3/TRBV12-4	TRBD1	few	CASSETGQGLQPQHF	TGTGCCAGCAGTGAGACGGGACAGGGGCTGCAGCCCCAGCATTTT
TRBJ1-1	TRBV5-1	.	.	CASSVEAFF	TGCGCCAGCAGCGTCGAAGCTTTCTTT
TRBJ2-3	TRBV29-1	TRBD2	few	CSVELGSGWPDTQYF	TGCAGCGTTGAATTAGGTAGCGGGTGGCCAGATACGCAGTATTTT
TRBJ2-1	TRBV27	.	.	CASTRGEFNEQFF	TGTGCCAGCACTCGAGGGGAGTTCAATGAGCAGTTCTTC
TRBJ2-1	TRBV5-5	.	few	CASSLDARAGNEQFF	TGTGCCAGCAGCTTGGATGCTAGGGCAGGGAATGAGCAGTTCTTC
TRBJ2-7	TRBV20-1	.	.	CSARDQRAAYEQYF	TGCAGTGCTAGAGACCAGCGGGCCGCCTACGAGCAGTACTTC
TRBJ2-2	TRBV4-1	TRBD1	.	CASSHYTGGTGELFF	TGCGCCAGCAGCCATTATACAGGGGGAACCGGGGAGCTGTTTTTT
TRBJ1-1	TRBV10-2	TRBD1	.	CASRGQGARTEAFF	TGCGCCAGCAGGGGACAGGGGGCGCGGACTGAAGCTTTCTTT
TRBJ1-1	TRBV20-1	.	.	CSARDQVTVTEAFF	TGCAGTGCTAGAGATCAGGTGACGGTCACTGAAGCTTTCTTT
TRBJ2-2	TRBV9	TRBD2	few	CASSVVGLAANTGELFF	TGTGCCAGCAGCGTAGTGGGACTAGCGGCGAACACCGGGGAGCTGTTTTTT
TRBJ2-5	TRBV2	.	.	CAGGTQETQYF	TGTGCTGGGGGAACACAAGAGACCCAGTACTTC
TRBJ2-1	TRBV6-5	.	few	CASGDPPKMQFF	TGTGCCAGTGGGGACCCCCCCAAGATGCAGTTCTTC
TRBJ2-1	TRBV2	TRBD2	.	CASSRIGLGGRNNEQFF	TGTGCCAGCAGCCGCATAGGACTAGGAGGGAGGAATAATGAGCAGTTCTTC
TRBJ1-5	TRBV13	TRBD1	.	CASSVGQASNQPQHF	TGTGCCAGCAGCGTGGGACAGGCCAGCAATCAGCCCCAGCATTTT
TRBJ2-1	TRBV12-3/TRBV12-4	.	few	CASSFSFLRVSYNEQFF	TGTGCCAGCAGTTTTAGCTTTTTGAGGGTTTCCTACAATGAGCAGTTCTTC
TRBJ2-1	TRBV2	TRBD2	.	CASSEVVAGGFHNEQFF	TGTGCCAGCAGTGAAGTAGTAGCGGGAGGTTTCCACAATGAGCAGTTCTTC
TRBJ1-3	TRBV7-8	TRBD1	once	CASSSQGALTSGNTIYF	TGTGCCAGCAGCTCACAGGGGGCCCTTACCTCTGGAAACACCATATATTTT
TRBJ2-1	TRBV7-9	.	.	CASSQGGRWNNEQFF	TGTGCCAGCAGCCAGGGGGGGAGATGGAACAATGAGCAGTTCTTC
TRBJ2-7	TRBV12-5	.	few	CASGIGPTYEQYF	TGTGCTAGTGGGATAGGACCCACCTACGAGCAGTACTTC
TRBJ2-6	TRBV10-2	.	.	CASSVPAGANVLTF	TGCGCCAGCAGTGTTCCCGCTGGGGCCAACGTCCTGACTTTC
TRBJ1-1	TRBV5-1	.	.	CASSANRDLGPTPEAFF	TGCGCCAGCAGCGCGAACCGGGACCTGGGGCCCACACCTGAAGCTTTCTTT
TRBJ2-5	TRBV7-3	.	.	CASSFAGAPVETQYF	TGTGCCAGCAGCTTTGCCGGGGCCCCGGTTGAGACCCAGTACTTC
TRBJ2-7	TRBV12-3/TRBV12-4	TRBD2	few	CASSSTSGNEQYF	TGTGCCAGCAGTTCCACTAGCGGGAACGAGCAGTACTTC
TRBJ2-7	TRBV27	TRBD2	.	CASSSPGLAGAKEQYF	TGTGCCAGCAGTTCTCCGGGACTAGCGGGAGCAAAGGAGCAGTACTTC
TRBJ1-2	TRBV27	.	.	CASSSQGNNYGYTF	TGTGCCAGCAGTTCACAGGGAAACAACTATGGCTACACCTTC
TRBJ2-7	TRBV28	TRBD1	.	CASSLWGAGGAGYEQYF	TGTGCCAGCAGTTTATGGGGGGCAGGGGGCGCCGGGTACGAGCAGTACTTC
TRBJ2-1	TRBV7-3	TRBD2	.	CASSRVGTSGSNEQFF	TGTGCCAGCAGCCGAGTAGGGACTAGCGGGAGTAATGAGCAGTTCTTC
TRBJ2-1	TRBV6-5	TRBD2	few	CASSYEGLPYNEQFF	TGTGCCAGCAGTTACGAGGGACTACCCTACAATGAGCAGTTCTTC
TRBJ2-7	TRBV3-1	TRBD1	few	CASSLRQGGNEQYF	TGTGCCAGCAGCCTCCGACAGGGGGGCAACGAGCAGTACTTC
TRBJ2-1	TRBV7-2	.	few	CASSLAVGDEQFF	TGTGCCAGCAGCTTAGCGGTAGGCGATGAGCAGTTCTTC